Each of the 30 T cell receptor beta chains below was sequenced from the same sample in a study of blood T cells in healthy people across ages. Next came a second PCR, run for roughly 6 to 11 cycles, which used a sample-barcoded 5' primer along with a J-beta primer mix. One entry per CDR3 protein, called by TCRdb with MiXCR from the 5' RACE reads. The profile shows around 1.7 million distinct CDR3 sequences, about 28% of them singletons. The sequenced material came from blood. All receptors come from a woman in her thirties in good health.

This clonotype was observed many times. The chain uses TRBV12-3 or TRBV12-4 and TRBJ2-3, with 12 bases identical to TRBD1. V lost 3 bases to trimming and J lost 4 bases; unmatched junction nucleotides: 2. The CDR3 totals 15 residues. The CDR3 DNA follows: TGTGCCAGCAGTTTGGGACAGGGGGCGGCAGATACGCAGTATTTT. Translated: CASSLGQGAADTQYF.

Concerning this clonotype itself: A much larger clone differs from this one at a single base, so this may be a read error. The chain has TRBV20-1 and TRBJ2-5, with TRBD2 identical over 7 bases. Germline values: CDR1 DFQATT, CDR2 SNEGSKA (reference sequence). The CDR3 is made up of 14 amino acids. In DNA form, the CDR3 reads TGCAGTGCTAGAGGGGAGAGCGGGGAAGAGACCCTGTACTTC. Amino acids: CSARGESGEETLYF.

J is TRBJ2-6 and V is TRBV5-1; possibly TRBD1 for D (6 bases). The germline gives CDR1 SGHRS, CDR2 YFSETQ. This CDR3 is 20 amino acids long. The V gene lost 0 bases and the J gene lost 0 bases, with 19 bases spanning the gap. The CDR3 DNA reads as TGCGCCAGCAGCTTGGTACCTCCGGGACATCGAGGCTCTGGGGCCAACGTCCTGACTTTC. This encodes CASSLVPPGHRGSGANVLTF.

This chain connects TRBV6-1 to TRBJ2-1, with 7 bases lining up with TRBD2. The CDR3 sequence is 14 residues long. Trimming took 8 bases from V and 6 from J; bases not matched to a gene: 10. Per the germline V gene, CDR1 is MNHNS and CDR2 is SASEGT. The chain's CDR3 is CASGGGVVRNEQFF. CDR3 bases: TGTGCCAGCGGGGGAGGGGTAGTGCGCAATGAGCAGTTCTTC.

This clonotype appeared many times. The chain joins TRBV7-3 to TRBJ2-5, with a weak D call TRBD1 (6 bases). V gave up 6 bases and J gave up 2 bases, with 10 bases separating them. Germline values: CDR1 SGHTA, CDR2 FQGTGA. The CDR3 contains 13 residues. The CDR3 coding sequence is TGTGCCAGCAGTCGAGGACAGCAAGAGACCCAGTACTTC. This encodes CASSRGQQETQYF.

The genes are TRBV28 and TRBJ2-4, with 9 bases identical to TRBD1. The J call may be mistaken, given a closer DNA end match to TRBJ2-7. Germline assignment: CDR1 MDHEN and CDR2 SYDVKM. The CDR3 consists of 14 residues. The CDR3 region has the DNA TGTGCCAGCAGGGGGACAGGGAACGTCGACGAGCAGTACTTC. As protein: CASRGTGNVDEQYF.

This rearrangement joins TRBV7-8 to TRBJ2-4, with 10 bases that match TRBD1. The J call may be faulty, since TRBJ2-7 better matches the DNA end. CDR3 size: 15 residues. Germline-derived CDR1 and CDR2 are SGHVS and FQNEAQ. Written as DNA, the CDR3 is TGTGCCAGCAGCTTAGCCGGGACAGGGGTTGCCGAGCAGTACTTC. The encoded protein is CASSLAGTGVAEQYF.

V is TRBV7-2 and J is TRBJ1-6; D gene unclear. Looked up from germline, CDR1 is SGHTA and CDR2 is FQGNSA. Trimming pared 5 bases from V and 7 bases from J, leaving 12 bases between. This CDR3 comprises 14 residues. CDR3 nucleotides: TGTGCCAGCAGCGCGAGGACGGGAAATTCACCCCTCCACTTT. Its protein product is CASSARTGNSPLHF.

The chain combines TRBV28 with TRBJ2-1, with 8 bases that match TRBD2. J lost 4 bases, V lost 3 bases, and 17 bases had no gene match. The CDR3 has 19 amino acids. Germline V CDR1 and CDR2: MDHEN, SYDVKM. The CDR3 reads CASSFSADKTGGFYNEQFF. Written as DNA, the CDR3 is TGTGCCAGCAGTTTCTCGGCAGACAAGACGGGGGGGTTTTACAATGAGCAGTTCTTC. Drawing the rest from reference TRBV28 and TRBJ2-1, the complete variable domain is DVKVTQSSRYLVKRTGEKVFLECVQDMDHENMFWYRQDPGLGLRLIYFSYDVKMKEKGDIPEGYSVSREKKERFSLILESASTNQTSMYLCASSFSADKTGGFYNEQFFGPGTRLTVL.

This clonotype came up many times. The chain joins TRBV5-1 to TRBJ2-7; D is perhaps TRBD2 (6 bases). CDR3 size: 14 residues. Germline V gene lookup returns CDR1 SGHRS and CDR2 YFSETQ. The germline V and J ends were trimmed by 4 bases and 5 bases, with 16 bases remaining between them. DNA for the CDR3: TGCGCCAGCAGCACCTCGACTAGTTTGGACGAGCAGTACTTC. Its protein product is CASSTSTSLDEQYF.

The V call is TRBV11-2, the J call TRBJ2-5; 13 bases fit TRBD2. With V trimmed by 4 bases and J by 4 bases, 6 bases remained unmatched. Germline CDR1 reads SGHAT; CDR2 reads FQNNGV. The CDR3 extends over 16 amino acids. The CDR3, as DNA: TGTGCCAGCAGCTCGGGGACTAGCGGGGTCGCAGAGACCCAGTACTTC. This translates into CASSSGTSGVAETQYF.

This clonotype was observed a handful of times. The genes are TRBV4-1 and TRBJ1-1; D unclear. Germline CDR1 reads MGHRA; CDR2 reads YSYEKL. V lost 1 base to trimming and J lost 0 bases, with 15 bases between them. The CDR3 spans 17 residues. The CDR3 sequence: CASSQGLTPPMNTEAFF. In DNA, the CDR3 is TGCGCCAGCAGCCAAGGTTTAACTCCTCCCATGAACACTGAAGCTTTCTTT.

This clonotype showed up many times. This chain joins TRBV28 and TRBJ2-7; no reliable D call. This CDR3 comprises 13 residues. Germline V gene lookup returns CDR1 MDHEN and CDR2 SYDVKM. The V end lost 4 bases, the J end lost 2 bases, and 9 bases lay between the germline ends. CDR3 protein: CASSSVGTYEQYF. In DNA, the CDR3 is TGTGCCAGCAGTTCCGTGGGCACCTACGAGCAGTACTTC.

V gene TRBV28 combines with J gene TRBJ2-1, with D perhaps being TRBD1 or TRBD2 (5 bases each). This CDR3 comprises 18 residues. V was cut by 5 bases and J by 4 bases, with 24 bases left in between. Germline V gene lookup returns CDR1 MDHEN and CDR2 SYDVKM. The CDR3 DNA reads TGTGCCAGCAGTCTGACGGGACCACCTTACGGAGATTACAATGAGCAGTTCTTC. Translated: CASSLTGPPYGDYNEQFF.

Concerning this clonotype: One end of the junction is discordant with germline, which a read error may explain. The genes are TRBV5-6 and TRBJ1-6; no clear D gene. Germline assignment: CDR1 SGHDT and CDR2 YYEEEE. CDR3 size: 15 residues. CDR3 residues: CAGSFRSSYNSPLHF. As DNA, the CDR3 is TGTGCCGGCAGCTTCAGGAGCTCCTATAATTCACCCCTCCACTTT. Complete variable domain (other parts from reference TRBV5-6 and TRBJ1-6): DAGVTQSPTHLIKTRGQQVTLRCSPKSGHDTVSWYQQALGQGPQFIFQYYEEEERQRGNFPDRFSGHQFPNYSSELNVNALLLGDSALYLCAGSFRSSYNSPLHFGNGTRLTVT.

This chain connects TRBV21-1 to TRBJ2-7; the table's D call, TRBD2, was not checked against the DNA. TRBV21-1 is a recognized pseudogene. This CDR3 has 15 residues. The CDR3 is CAGNLRGLSSYEQYF. CDR3 nucleotides: TGTGCCGGCAATTTGAGGGGCCTCAGCTCCTACGAGCAGTACTTC.

The chain uses TRBV5-1 and TRBJ1-2, with D maybe TRBD1 (6 bases). Germline V lookup: CDR1 SGHRS, CDR2 YFSETQ. Trimming left V 1 base short and J 2 bases short, with 18 bases between. This CDR3 comprises 17 residues. CDR3 sequence reads: CASSLTGTRGVNYGYTF. CDR3 DNA: TGCGCCAGCAGCTTGACCGGGACAAGGGGAGTCAACTATGGCTACACCTTC.

This rearrangement joins TRBV7-3 to TRBJ2-6; 9 bases align to TRBD2. The CDR3 consists of 18 residues. CDR1 is SGHTA and CDR2 is FQGTGA in the germline V gene. Trimming at V came to 5 bases and at J to 4 bases, leaving 12 bases not matched to a gene. CDR3 region: CASSPSHSGGLGANVLTF. CDR3 DNA sequence: TGTGCCAGCAGCCCATCCCATAGCGGGGGTTTGGGGGCCAACGTCCTGACTTTC.

The chain employs TRBV5-1 and TRBJ2-5; D is uncertain. V shed 3 bases and J shed 11 bases, with 14 bases lying between them. Germline CDR1 and CDR2: SGHRS and YFSETQ. The CDR3 is 12 residues long. CDR3 protein: CASSWKVDEQYF. CDR3 sequence (DNA): TGCGCCAGCAGCTGGAAGGTAGATGAGCAGTACTTC.

This clonotype has only a few counts. The chain combines TRBV20-1 with TRBJ2-3; D gene unclear. The germline CDR1 and CDR2 sequences are DFQATT and SNEGSKA (reference sequence). V lost 7 bases, J lost 1 base, and 15 bases lay in between. This CDR3 spans 14 amino acids. CDR3: CSVLRPYGTDTQYF. The CDR3 DNA reads TGCAGTGTTTTAAGGCCCTATGGCACAGATACGCAGTATTTT.

This clonotype occurred a few times. The chain couples TRBV30 to TRBJ2-6, with D possibly matching TRBD1 (5 bases). The CDR3 length is 16 residues. V was cut by 7 bases and J by 0 bases, with 16 bases left in between. The germline CDR1 and CDR2 sequences are GTSNPN and SVGIG (reference sequence). The CDR3 region is CASSTAYLSGANVLTF. In nucleotides, the CDR3 is TGTGCCTCTTCGACAGCCTACCTCTCTGGGGCCAACGTCCTGACTTTC.

There are many counts of this clonotype. The genes are TRBV12-3 or TRBV12-4 and TRBJ2-3; D possibly corresponds to TRBD2 (6 bases). V lost 6 bases and J 6 bases, leaving 13 bases between the germline ends. CDR3 length: 13 residues. This chain's CDR3 is CASRGTGWDTQYF. In nucleotides, the CDR3 is TGTGCCAGCAGAGGGACTGGCTGGGATACGCAGTATTTT.

Comment on this clonotype: One junction end disagrees with the germline gene, perhaps due to a read error. The chain joins TRBV3-1 to TRBJ2-1; perhaps D is TRBD1 or TRBD2 (5 bases each). This CDR3 has 12 amino acids. Germline lookup yields CDR1 LGHDT and CDR2 YNNKEL (reference sequence). As DNA, the CDR3 is TGTGCCAGCAGCCGAGACTACAATGAACAGGTCTTC. It specifies CASSRDYNEQVF.

Only a few counts were recorded for this clonotype. The rearrangement joins TRBV9 to TRBJ2-2; D uncertain. V lost 0 bases and J 7 bases, leaving 4 bases between the germline ends. From germline, CDR1 is SGDLS and CDR2 YYNGEE. The CDR3 runs to 12 residues. The CDR3: CASSVGVGELFF. CDR3 nucleotide sequence: TGTGCCAGCAGCGTAGGGGTCGGGGAGCTGTTTTTT.

This sequence joins TRBV12-3 or TRBV12-4 and TRBJ2-3; TRBD2 matches 9 bases. The CDR3 is made up of 16 amino acids. V dropped 4 bases and J dropped 5; count of bases not matched to a gene: 10. CDR3 nucleotides: TGTGCCAGCAGTTCCCGAGCGGGGGGTTTGGGAGATACGCAGTATTTT. Translating gives CASSSRAGGLGDTQYF.

The rearrangement joins TRBV20-1 to TRBJ2-3, with 8 positions matching TRBD2. Losses at the gene ends were 6 bases for V and 3 bases for J; bases not matched to a gene: 8. Germline CDR1 DFQATT, CDR2 SNEGSKA (reference sequence). The CDR3 sequence is 14 residues long. CDR3 DNA: TGCAGTGCCATCGGTCGGGGGGGGACAGATACGCAGTATTTT. It is translated as CSAIGRGGTDTQYF.

V usage is TRBV5-4 and J usage is TRBJ2-1; D is perhaps TRBD1 (6 bases). Trimming removed 4 bases at V and 9 bases at J, with 14 bases between. This CDR3 has 13 amino acids. Germline CDR1 SGHNT, CDR2 YYREEE (reference sequence). CDR3 sequence (DNA): TGTGCCAGCAGCCCGGACAGCATCGGTGAGCAGTTCTTC. This sequence encodes CASSPDSIGEQFF.

To note about this clonotype: Its ends do not fully match the called genes, so a read error is possible. The rearrangement uses TRBV7-2 and TRBJ2-3; 8 nucleotides match TRBD2. CDR3 length: 17 residues. CDR1 and CDR2 (germline): SGHTA, FQGNSA. CDR3 in DNA: TGTGCTAGCAGCTTCAAGCGGGGGAGGGGATACACAGATACGCAGTATTTT. It encodes CASSFKRGRGYTDTQYF.

This clonotype was counted ten times or more. The chain couples TRBV9 to TRBJ2-1; perhaps TRBD2 as D (6 bases). Trimming took 10 bases from V and 2 from J, leaving 13 bases between them. CDR1 and CDR2 (germline): SGDLS, YYNGEE. The CDR3 totals 13 residues. The CDR3 nucleotides read TGTGCCTCTAATCGCGGGACCTACAATGAGCAGTTCTTC. It translates to CASNRGTYNEQFF.

The chain has TRBV9 and TRBJ2-7; TRBD2 might be the D (5 bases). The CDR3 consists of 17 residues. Germline loops: CDR1 SGDLS, CDR2 YYNGEE. V lost 0 bases and J lost 0, with 16 bases in between. This CDR3 reads CASSVGGGLGSSYEQYF. The CDR3, as DNA: TGTGCCAGCAGCGTAGGAGGCGGGTTGGGGAGCTCCTACGAGCAGTACTTC. Filled out from reference TRBV9 and TRBJ2-7, the complete variable domain reads DSGVTQTPKHLITATGQRVTLRCSPRSGDLSVYWYQQSLDQGLQFLIQYYNGEERAKGNILERFSAQQFPDLHSELNLSSLELGDSALYFCASSVGGGLGSSYEQYFGPGTRLTVT.